This T cell receptor beta chain was identified during a study of T cells in Graves' hyperthyroidism and ophthalmopathy. Study-wide context: Staff took peripheral blood when the initial diagnosis was made, before any treatment began.

At least 3 on the Clinical Activity Score was recorded for ophthalmopathy patients, who also had NOSPECS grade at least 4 and duration under 3 months. This sample holds PBMCs from approximately 10 ml fresh peripheral blood. The table lists this clonotype with many counts. Using RNA transcripts as the source, TCR beta CDR3 regions were amplified. HTBI primers drove first-round RT-PCR of the TCR CDR3. Via MiXCR, TCRdb re-called the multiplex PCR reads, giving one row per CDR3 protein. The sample records about 410,000 distinct CDR3 sequences, about 14% being singletons. In germline, CDR1 is SNHLY, CDR2 FYNNEI. The CDR3 extends over 14 amino acids. V lost 6 bases to trimming and J lost 3 bases; unmatched junction nucleotides: 7.

Sequencing was done on a sample of blood. The genes are TRBV2 and TRBJ2-5; 7 bases fit TRBD2. This TCR derives from a young man with Graves' ophthalmopathy. CDR3 nucleotide sequence: TGTGCCAGCAGGGACCAGGGAGGGGAAGAGACCCAGTACTTC. Translated: CASRDQGGEETQYF.